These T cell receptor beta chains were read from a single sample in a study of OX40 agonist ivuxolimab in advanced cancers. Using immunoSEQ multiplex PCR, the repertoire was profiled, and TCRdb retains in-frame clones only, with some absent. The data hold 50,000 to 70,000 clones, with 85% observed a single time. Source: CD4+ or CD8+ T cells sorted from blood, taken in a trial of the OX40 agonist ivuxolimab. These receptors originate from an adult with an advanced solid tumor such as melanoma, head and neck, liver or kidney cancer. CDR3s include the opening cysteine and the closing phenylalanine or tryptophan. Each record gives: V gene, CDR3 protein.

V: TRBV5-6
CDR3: CASSPTATNYGYTF

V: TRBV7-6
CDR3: CASSSSRGHGTDTQYF

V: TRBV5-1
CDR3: CASSLAGTKQYF

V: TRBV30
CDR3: CASHKKGGNSDTQYF

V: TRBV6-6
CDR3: CASSREETQYF

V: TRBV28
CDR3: CASSLSTSGFYNEQFF

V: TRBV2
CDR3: CASLAGTGLRGELFF

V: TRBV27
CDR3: CASSPQVPVATDTQYF

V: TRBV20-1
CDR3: CSAYGEKLFF

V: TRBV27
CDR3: CASNPGTSGWVGELFF

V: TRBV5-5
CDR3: CASTFGDRGYEQYF

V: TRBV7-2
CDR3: CASSQGTGYGYTF

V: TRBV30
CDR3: CAWSRLQTGELFF

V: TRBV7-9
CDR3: CASSPSGRGTDTQYF

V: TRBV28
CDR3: CASSLRHLDGELFF

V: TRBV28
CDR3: CAISREGNEKLFF

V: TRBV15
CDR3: CATSMDRRGNYEQYF

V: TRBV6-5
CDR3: CASSYSRQMNTEAFF

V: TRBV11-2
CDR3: CASSLDLGVSGSYEQYF

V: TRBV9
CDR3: CASSVDGTSYEQYF

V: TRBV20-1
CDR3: CSASASAGQYF

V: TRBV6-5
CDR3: CASSYSRGNEQYF

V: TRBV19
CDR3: CASRGGGNTIYF

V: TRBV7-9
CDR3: CASSLASPTGWYF

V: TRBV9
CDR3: CASSVNFETSGSEETQYF

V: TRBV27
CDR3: CASRGTGRYGYTF

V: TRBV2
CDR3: CASSGAREVNEQFF

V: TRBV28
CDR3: CASSSSSYEQYF